This T cell receptor beta chain appears in the sequencing data of a study of T cells after yellow fever vaccination. The V gene's germline CDR1 is SGHTA and CDR2 FQGNSA. This CDR3 has 13 amino acids. V lost 5 bases to trimming and J lost 5 bases, with 9 bases between them. In this sample, this clonotype turned up many times. TCRdb redid the calling of the 5' RACE reads with MiXCR, one entry per CDR3 protein. This table has approximately 250,000 distinct CDR3 sequences, 3.6% appearing once. The specimen was PBMCs, collected 15 days after the yellow fever booster vaccination. This rearrangement joins TRBV7-2 to TRBJ2-2; D is uncertain. The receptor comes from a man younger than 35 who received the YFV17D yellow fever vaccine. The CDR3 region is CASSTTPTGELFF. CDR3 DNA: TGTGCCAGCAGCACGACCCCGACCGGGGAGCTGTTTTTT.